This TCR beta chain comes out of a study of blood T cell repertoires in COVID-19. For the study at large: COVID-19 samples from acute and convalescent phases originated in the United States, Italy and Spain. The analysed material was cDNA or gDNA that came from T cells, B-cell-depleted T cells, or PBMCs.

In the authors' methods: Estimation of nucleated cell counts was performed using reference gene primer amplification. Repertoires were generated with immunoSEQ multiplex PCR, while TCRdb's copy carries only in-frame clones and drops some. That table gives V, J and clone size, and the DNA gave D and trimming. The data contain under 150,000 clones, about nine tenths of them singletons. Sample: peripheral blood. This clonotype was obtained from a human donor in a cohort sampled during active COVID-19.

CDR3 bases: TGTGCCAGCACCGCGGGAGCCAATAGCAATCAGCCCCAGCATTTT. Protein product: CASTAGANSNQPQHF. The chain joins TRBV7-2 to TRBJ1-5; D uncertain. The CDR3 is 15 residues long. Germline V CDR1 and CDR2: SGHTA, FQGNSA. Trimming removed 7 bases from V and 0 bases from J, with 13 bases in between. Full variable domain (outside the CDR3, taken from reference TRBV7-2 and TRBJ1-5): GAGVSQSPSNKVTEKGKDVELRCDPISGHTALYWYRQSLGQGLEFLIYFQGNSAPDKSGLPSDRFSAERTGGSVSTLTIQRTQQEDSAVYLCASTAGANSNQPQHFGDGTRLSIL.